This TCR beta chain was sequenced in a study of OX40 agonist ivuxolimab in advanced cancers. Study-wide points: Some nonresponders also had low normalized T-cell clonal expansion.

Generated by immunoSEQ multiplex PCR, the TCRdb table keeps only in-frame clones and is missing some. Here the sample spans some 48,000 clones, around 90% being singletons. This clone was found once. The antigen remains undetermined. Losses at the gene ends were 4 bases for V and 3 bases for J; bases not matched to a gene: 4. CDR1 and CDR2 from the germline V gene are SGDLS and YYNGEE. The CDR3 extends over 14 amino acids. This TCR was recovered from an adult with an advanced solid tumor such as melanoma, head and neck, liver or kidney cancer. The specimen comprised CD4+ or CD8+ T cells sorted from blood, sampled in a trial of the OX40 agonist ivuxolimab. The chain is built from TRBV9 and TRBJ2-1; TRBD1 matches 7 bases. The CDR3 protein is CASSPRDSYNEQFF. The CDR3 bases are TGTGCCAGCAGCCCTCGGGACAGCTACAATGAGCAGTTCTTC.